The T cell receptor (beta chain) described here comes from a study of OX40 agonist ivuxolimab in advanced cancers. Study in general: Patients enrolled in dose escalation were diagnosed with hepatocellular carcinoma, melanoma, renal cell or head and neck cancer.

Clones were sequenced by immunoSEQ multiplex PCR, and TCRdb holds only the in-frame ones, with some missing. The sample carries 70,000 to 80,000 clones, 70% to 90% recorded once. The ends were cut back, 4 bases at V and 1 base at J, with 11 bases in the middle. The germline CDR1 and CDR2 sequences are SGHRS and YFSETQ. The CDR3 is 14 residues long. Study conclusions and caveats: Certain nonresponders additionally had low normalized T-cell clonal expansion.

Worth noting for this clone: The antigen is not known.

This chain connects TRBV5-1 to TRBJ1-1; D not resolved. The sequencing used CD4+ or CD8+ T cells sorted from blood, collected in a trial of the OX40 agonist ivuxolimab. This clonotype originated in an adult with an advanced solid tumor such as melanoma, head and neck, liver or kidney cancer. CDR3 sequence reads: CASSLIGENTEAFF. For the CDR3, the DNA is TGCGCCAGCAGCCTTATAGGCGAGAACACTGAAGCTTTCTTT.